Each of the 28 T cell receptor beta chains below was sequenced from the same sample in a study of control samples from healthy donors and cancer patients. Method: immunoSEQ multiplex PCR; TCRdb's copy keeps in-frame clones and lacks some. This sample carries roughly 100,000 clones, 80% to 95% of them seen once, and the ten largest clones take around 2.8%. Source material: blood. The receptors derive from a human donor in good health. The donor label of this sample is uncertain.

The chain combines TRBV30 with TRBJ1-1; TRBD1 is a possible D gene (5 bases). CDR1 GTSNPN and CDR2 SVGIG come from the germline V gene (reference sequence). The CDR3 loop spans 13 amino acids. V shed 4 bases and J shed 3 bases, with 12 bases lying between them. The CDR3 protein is CAWTLGADTEAFF. The CDR3 DNA sequence: TGTGCCTGGACCCTCGGGGCGGACACTGAAGCTTTCTTT.

The chain links TRBV21-1 to TRBJ2-5. TRBV21-1 represents a pseudogene. This CDR3 spans 14 amino acids. Here the CDR3 reads CASISVIGAETQYF. DNA of the CDR3: TGTGCCAGCATATCGGTTATAGGTGCAGAGACCCAGTACTTC.

The chain employs TRBV7-3 and TRBJ1-5, with D maybe TRBD1 (6 bases). Per germline, CDR1 SGHTA and CDR2 FQGTGA. V lost 5 bases and J 2 bases, leaving 16 bases between the germline ends. The CDR3 is 16 amino acids. CDR3 sequence (DNA): TGTGCCAGCAGCAGTGGACAGCCCAGGGGCAATCAGCCCCAGCATTTT. Its protein is CASSSGQPRGNQPQHF.

This clone showed up just a few times. The chain links TRBV7-9 to TRBJ1-3; D remains unclear. This CDR3 has 15 residues. Trimming pared 7 bases from V and 0 bases from J, leaving 13 bases between. Germline loops: CDR1 SEHNR, CDR2 FQNEAQ (reference sequence). The CDR3 here is CASIWERDSGNTIYF. CDR3 nucleotide sequence: TGTGCCAGCATCTGGGAACGGGACTCTGGAAACACCATATATTTT.

This sequence joins TRBV10-1 and TRBJ2-5; D might be TRBD1 or TRBD2, each matching 6 bases. V dropped 8 bases and J dropped 4 bases, with 14 bases sitting between them. The germline V gene has CDR1 WNHNN and CDR2 SYGVQD (reference sequence). The CDR3 is 13 residues long. The CDR3 is CASSVGGGETQYF. The CDR3, as DNA: TGCGCCAGCTCGGTCGGGGGCGGAGAGACCCAGTACTTC.

The rearrangement uses TRBV3-1 (or the pseudogene TRBV3-2) and TRBJ2-7; D might be TRBD1 (6 bases). The CDR3 extends over 14 amino acids. The V end was cut by 4 bases, the J end by 3 bases, with 13 bases between. Germline-derived CDR1 and CDR2 are LGHDT and YNNKEL (reference sequence). CDR3 region: CASSPAGTYYEQYF. In nucleotides, the CDR3 is TGTGCCAGCAGCCCCGCTGGGACATACTACGAGCAGTACTTC.

This clone was seen only once. The chain uses TRBV5-6 and TRBJ2-2, with 9 nucleotides matching TRBD1. The length of the CDR3 is 19 residues. With 2 bases clipped from V and 4 bases from J, the junction kept 15 bases outside the gene matches. The germline V gene encodes CDR1 SGHDT and CDR2 YYEEEE. This chain's CDR3 is CASSFSYTGGPAGTGELFF. DNA of the CDR3: TGTGCCAGCAGCTTTTCATATACAGGGGGCCCCGCGGGCACCGGGGAGCTGTTTTTT.

This chain joins TRBV2 and TRBJ1-5, with D possibly being TRBD1 (5 bases). The CDR3 has 13 amino acids. Germline CDR1 and CDR2: SNHLY and FYNNEI. Trimming left V 8 bases short and J 3 bases short, with 11 bases between. CDR3 loop: CASDDRDNQPQHF. CDR3 nucleotides: TGTGCCAGCGACGACAGAGACAATCAGCCCCAGCATTTT.

This chain joins TRBV12-3 or TRBV12-4 and TRBJ1-4; D remains ambiguous. This CDR3 comprises 11 residues. Between the trimmed V and J ends, which lost 3 bases and 7 bases, there was a span of 3 bases. The CDR3 loop is CASSFGEKLFF. The CDR3 region has the DNA TGTGCCAGCAGTTTTGGTGAAAAACTGTTTTTT.

J is TRBJ1-4 and V is TRBV11-2; no definite D call. The length of the CDR3 is 19 residues. The V gene lost 2 bases and the J gene lost 0 bases, with 19 bases spanning the gap. In germline, CDR1 is SGHAT, CDR2 FQNNGV. The CDR3 spells CASSLRPESYGTTNEKLFF. As DNA, the CDR3 is TGTGCCAGCAGCTTAAGGCCAGAATCTTACGGCACAACTAATGAAAAACTGTTTTTT. The entire variable domain, with the rest obtained from reference TRBV11-2 and TRBJ1-4, is as follows: EAGVAQSPRYKIIEKRQSVAFWCNPISGHATLYWYQQILGQGPKLLIQFQNNGVVDDSQLPKDRFSAERLKGVDSTLKIQPAKLEDSAVYLCASSLRPESYGTTNEKLFFGSGTQLSVL.

The chain links TRBV28 to TRBJ1-5, with D perhaps matching TRBD1 (6 bases). The V gene's germline CDR1 is MDHEN and CDR2 SYDVKM. The CDR3 is made up of 15 amino acids. V lost 6 bases to trimming and J lost 1 base, with 13 bases between them. CDR3 region: CASRGQGLSNQPQHF. The DNA for the CDR3 is TGTGCCAGCAGGGGTCAGGGGTTGAGCAATCAGCCCCAGCATTTT.

This clone occurred once. This rearrangement joins TRBV19 to TRBJ1-2; a possible D gene is TRBD1 (5 bases). Germline V gene sequence: CDR1 LNHDA, CDR2 SQIVND (reference sequence). The CDR3 runs 14 residues. Trimming shortened V by 7 bases and J by 7 bases, and 19 bases separated the two germline ends. DNA of the CDR3: TGTGCCAGTAACATGGTGGTGGGGGTATTTGGCTACACCTTC. This encodes CASNMVVGVFGYTF.

About this clone itself: At one end the junction does not follow the germline gene, possibly because of a read error. J is TRBJ1-5 and V is TRBV9, with 8 nucleotides matching TRBD1. This CDR3 is 15 amino acids long. The germline V gene has CDR1 SGDLS and CDR2 YYNGEE. The CDR3 loop is CARSVGGAGGQPQHF. For the CDR3, the DNA is TGTGCCCGCAGCGTAGGGGGGGCAGGGGGCCAGCCCCAGCATTTT.

The gene calls are TRBV7-9 and TRBJ1-1; perhaps TRBD1 as D (5 bases). The V gene's germline CDR1 is SEHNR and CDR2 FQNEAQ (reference sequence). The V end lost 3 bases, the J end lost 4 bases, and 9 bases lay between the germline ends. The length of the CDR3 is 13 residues. The CDR3 loop reads CASSFRGGTEAFF. CDR3 coding DNA: TGTGCCAGCAGCTTTCGGGGGGGCACTGAAGCTTTCTTT.

The chain is built from TRBV19 and TRBJ1-5, with a tentative D call TRBD1 (6 bases). Germline lookup yields CDR1 LNHDA and CDR2 SQIVND (reference sequence). Trimming took off 5 bases at V and 5 bases at J, with 10 bases between the two ends. There are 13 residues in the CDR3. DNA for the CDR3: TGTGCCAGTAGTTTTGCAGGGGATCAGCCCCAGCATTTT. This encodes CASSFAGDQPQHF.

This sequence joins TRBV5-6 and TRBJ1-1; 7 bases match TRBD1. Trimming took 3 bases from V and 5 from J; bases not matched to a gene: 10. CDR3 size: 15 residues. Germline CDR1 reads SGHDT; CDR2 reads YYEEEE. Here the CDR3 DNA reads TGTGCCAGCAGCTACGCTCCGGGACAGAGGACTGAAGCTTTCTTT. It translates to CASSYAPGQRTEAFF.

The J gene is TRBJ1-3, the V gene TRBV10-3; 9 nucleotides align to TRBD1. CDR3 length: 16 residues. V shed 7 bases and J 3 bases; nucleotides not matched to a gene: 10. Per the germline V gene, CDR1 is ENHRY and CDR2 is SYGVKD. The CDR3 loop reads CAIKSPGTGIGNTIYF. CDR3 coding DNA: TGTGCCATCAAATCCCCCGGGACAGGGATTGGAAACACCATATATTTT.

The chain links TRBV19 to TRBJ1-1, with TRBD1 matching over 7 bases. CDR1 LNHDA and CDR2 SQIVND come from the germline V gene (reference sequence). The CDR3 contains 15 residues. V was pared by 10 bases and J by 3 bases, with 14 bases of the junction left unmatched. The CDR3 nucleotides are TGTGCCACGCTTCCTCCAGGGGGAGTCGACACTGAAGCTTTCTTT. Translating gives CATLPPGGVDTEAFF.

This rearrangement joins TRBV7-2 to TRBJ1-2; D call uncertain. This CDR3 spans 15 amino acids. Trimming stripped 1 base from V and 4 bases from J, with 13 bases between. Germline V gene data show CDR1 as SGHTA and CDR2 as FQGNSA. Here the CDR3 DNA reads TGTGCCAGCAGCTTAGACCAGAATTCTTTCTATGGCTACACCTTC. Encoded protein: CASSLDQNSFYGYTF.

The chain uses TRBV7-9 and TRBJ2-2; unclear D gene. The CDR3 consists of 15 residues. V was shortened by 2 bases and J by 3 bases, with 10 bases between the two germline ends. The V gene's germline CDR1 is SEHNR and CDR2 FQNEAQ (reference sequence). The CDR3 loop reads CASSLSVAYTGELFF. The DNA of the CDR3 is TGTGCCAGCAGCTTAAGTGTAGCCTACACCGGGGAGCTGTTTTTT.

This clone was counted a single time. The chain joins TRBV5-1 to TRBJ2-3; 10 bases agree with TRBD2. V gave up 0 bases and J gave up 4 bases; unmatched junction bases: 2. The CDR3 loop spans 15 amino acids. Germline CDR1 reads SGHRS; CDR2 reads YFSETQ. This CDR3 reads CASSLATSGADTQYF. CDR3 nucleotide sequence: TGCGCCAGCAGCTTGGCCACTAGCGGGGCAGATACGCAGTATTTT. The entire variable domain, with the rest obtained from reference TRBV5-1 and TRBJ2-3, is as follows: KAGVTQTPRYLIKTRGQQVTLSCSPISGHRSVSWYQQTPGQGLQFLFEYFSETQRNKGNFPGRFSGRQFSNSRSEMNVSTLELGDSALYLCASSLATSGADTQYFGPGTRLTVL.

The chain employs TRBV6-5 and TRBJ2-2; D is unclear. The V gene's germline CDR1 is MNHEY and CDR2 SVGAGI. V was cut by 7 bases and J by 0 bases, with 9 bases left in between. This CDR3 has 14 amino acids. CDR3 in DNA: TGTGCCAGCAAACGCATGACGAACACCGGGGAGCTGTTTTTT. This codes for CASKRMTNTGELFF.

The chain employs TRBV15 and TRBJ1-5; weak D call: TRBD1 (5 bases). Trimming removed 4 bases at V and 4 bases at J, with 17 bases between. Germline assignment: CDR1 LNHNV and CDR2 YYDKDF (reference sequence). This CDR3 has 16 amino acids. CDR3 sequence reads: CATSTRRDSLNQPQHF. The DNA of the CDR3 is TGTGCCACCAGCACCCGCCGGGACTCCCTGAATCAGCCCCAGCATTTT.

The chain combines TRBV14 with TRBJ2-7; 10 bases align to TRBD1. From germline, CDR1 is SGHDN and CDR2 FVKESK. The CDR3 totals 14 residues. V shed 7 bases and J 7 bases; nucleotides not matched to a gene: 10. For the CDR3, the DNA is TGTGCCAGCAACCCGGGACAGGGGATCGGGGAGCAGTACTTC. Amino acid sequence: CASNPGQGIGEQYF. The full variable domain, completed using reference TRBV14 and TRBJ2-7, is EAGVTQFPSHSVIEKGQTVTLRCDPISGHDNLYWYRRVMGKEIKFLLHFVKESKQDESGMPNNRFLAERTGGTYSTLKVQPAELEDSGVYFCASNPGQGIGEQYFGPGTRLTVT.

The CDR3 reads CASSPRWTGQGYTF. CDR3 in DNA: TGTGCCAGCAGTCCACGATGGACAGGACAGGGCTACACCTTC. V usage is TRBV6-5 and J usage is TRBJ1-2; 7 positions agree with TRBD1. The V gene end was trimmed by 5 bases and the J gene end by 8 bases; junction bases not matched to a gene: 11. Looked up from germline, CDR1 is MNHEY and CDR2 is SVGAGI. This CDR3 is 14 amino acids long.

The V call is TRBV4-3, the J call TRBJ1-2, with D possibly matching TRBD1 (6 bases). The V end was cut by 3 bases, the J end by 5 bases, with 13 bases between. The CDR3 spans 14 residues. Germline CDR1 is LGHNA and CDR2 is YSLEER. The DNA for the CDR3 is TGCGCCAGCAGCCAGCTAACACAGGGATATGGCTACACCTTC. This translates into CASSQLTQGYGYTF.

The chain uses TRBV6-2 or TRBV6-3 and TRBJ2-2; TRBD1 matches at 8 bases. With V trimmed by 4 bases and J by 6 bases, 7 bases remained unmatched. The CDR3 totals 15 residues. The germline CDR1 and CDR2 sequences are MNHEY and SVGEGT. The CDR3 DNA follows: TGTGCCAGCAGTTCGGGACAGGTGGCGGCCGGGGAGCTGTTTTTT. Protein: CASSSGQVAAGELFF.

The chain joins TRBV11-2 to TRBJ2-7; D possibly corresponds to TRBD2 (6 bases). Germline lookup yields CDR1 SGHAT and CDR2 FQNNGV. The germline V and J ends were trimmed by 5 bases and 3 bases, with 8 bases remaining between them. The length of the CDR3 is 12 residues. This CDR3 is CASSLDYYEQYF. The CDR3 DNA is TGTGCCAGCAGCCTGGACTACTACGAGCAGTACTTC.